The 32 T cell receptor beta chains below all came from one sample that was sequenced in a study of metastatic and nonmetastatic thyroid tumors. TCRdb reprocessed the PCR reads via MiXCR. Of some 40,000 clones in the sample, around a fifth are singletons; the top ten hold approximately 20%. Each patient came to thyroid surgery without any prior treatment (of any kind). The source material was blood. The receptors shown here come from a female donor with papillary thyroid cancer or a benign thyroid nodule (not recorded which). Some clones in this sample may be carry-over from other donors' samples.

Concerning this clone: Being one base from a much bigger clone, this may be a read error. V and J are TRBV6-4 and TRBJ2-3, with D perhaps TRBD2 (6 bases). The germline gives CDR1 MRHNA, CDR2 SNTAGT. This CDR3 contains 14 residues. V was clipped by 8 bases and J by 2 bases, with 14 bases between them. DNA of the CDR3: TGTGCCAGCCCGGGGGTCGCTTACACAGATACGCAGTATTTT. This encodes CASPGVAYTDTQYF.

This clone was counted ten times or more. This chain joins TRBV20-1 and TRBJ2-6; D ambiguous. Trimming removed 6 bases from V and 4 bases from J, with 13 bases in between. The CDR3 contains 14 residues. In germline, CDR1 is DFQATT, CDR2 SNEGSKA (reference sequence). Here the CDR3 reads CSAVGLGGANVLTF. For the CDR3, the DNA is TGCAGTGCAGTAGGCTTGGGGGGGGCCAACGTCCTGACTTTC.

This clone has a count of ten or more. The chain links TRBV6-1 to TRBJ1-5; D unresolved. V shed 6 bases and J shed 7 bases, with 13 bases lying between them. CDR1 and CDR2 (germline): MNHNS, SASEGT. The CDR3 sequence is 13 residues long. The CDR3 loop is CASSPSGWQPQHF. The CDR3 DNA sequence: TGTGCCAGCAGCCCCTCCGGGTGGCAGCCCCAGCATTTT.

This clone was detected once. The J gene is TRBJ1-4, the V gene TRBV20-1; 7 bases are shared with TRBD1. The V gene's germline CDR1 is DFQATT and CDR2 SNEGSKA (reference sequence). This CDR3 contains 14 residues. J gave up 10 bases and V 0 bases, and 8 bases lay outside the gene matches. The CDR3 here is CSARDYNRGGKLFF. In DNA form, the CDR3 reads TGCAGTGCTAGAGATTATAACAGGGGAGGAAAACTGTTTTTT.

This clone was recorded only once. A much larger clonotype is one base distant, so this may be a read error. Other DNA sequences in the same sample also yield this CDR3. This CDR3 is CASSLALLAGGGGELFF. The CDR3 DNA follows: TGTGCCAGCAGCTTGGCTCTACTAGCCGGAGGTGGCGGGGAGCTGTTTTTT. The J gene is TRBJ2-2, the V gene TRBV5-4; D is perhaps TRBD2 (6 bases). V was pared by 0 bases and J by 7 bases, with 19 bases between. Germline CDR1 is SGHNT and CDR2 is YYREEE (reference sequence). This CDR3 spans 17 amino acids.

This clone was counted many times. The chain joins TRBV25-1 to TRBJ1-4, with 8 bases aligning to TRBD1. J was trimmed by 6 bases and V by 2 bases; bases with no gene match: 8. CDR1 and CDR2 (germline): MGHDK, SYGVNS. The CDR3 is made up of 16 amino acids. The CDR3 bases are TGTGCCAGCAGTGAACATGCAGGGGGCTCGTATGAAAAACTGTTTTTT. This translates into CASSEHAGGSYEKLFF. Using reference TRBV25-1 and TRBJ1-4 for the parts outside the CDR3, the full variable domain is EADIYQTPRYLVIGTGKKITLECSQTMGHDKMYWYQQDPGMELHLIHYSYGVNSTEKGDLSSESTVSRIRTEHFPLTLESARPSHTSQYLCASSEHAGGSYEKLFFGSGTQLSVL.

This clone was recorded many times. The chain recombines TRBV5-8 with TRBJ2-1, with a possible D match to TRBD2 (5 bases). This CDR3 spans 14 amino acids. Per germline, CDR1 SGHTS and CDR2 YDEGEE. V was pared by 4 bases and J by 6 bases, with 14 bases between. CDR3 nucleotide sequence: TGTGCCAGCAGCCCTCGGGGAGCGGTCAATGAGCAGTTCTTC. This translates into CASSPRGAVNEQFF.

Remarks on this clone: Relative to the germline gene, one junction end is altered; a read error may explain this. At the DNA level, this CDR3 is encoded by other sequences in the same sample as well. The V gene is TRBV27, the J gene TRBJ1-6; 7 nucleotides line up with TRBD1. There are 15 residues in the CDR3. The germline V gene encodes CDR1 MNHEY and CDR2 SMNVEV (reference sequence). CDR3 region: CASSLTGALNSPLHF. DNA of the CDR3: TGTGCAAGCAGCCTCACAGGGGCCCTAAATTCACCACTCCACTTT.

This clone appeared many times. CDR3 in DNA: TGTGCCAGCAGCCCCTTCCCGCGGGGGGGTTCCTACAATGAGCAGTTCTTC. It encodes CASSPFPRGGSYNEQFF. The chain joins TRBV7-2 to TRBJ2-1; TRBD2 agrees at 9 bases. The germline V gene encodes CDR1 SGHTA and CDR2 FQGNSA. The V gene end was trimmed by 5 bases and the J gene end by 1 base; junction bases not matched to a gene: 9. This CDR3 region has 17 residues.

The table lists this clone with many counts. A much larger clone is a single base away; this may be a read error. This specimen includes other DNA sequences encoding the same CDR3. The chain combines TRBV28 with TRBJ1-5, with D hard to call. CDR3 length: 14 amino acids. Germline-derived CDR1 and CDR2 are MDHEN and SYDVKM. The CDR3 DNA sequence: TGTGCCACCGGTACGGCGTATAGCAATCAGCCTCAGCATTTT. It specifies CATGTAYSNQPQHF.

This clone was seen ten or more times. The final CDR3 position lacks the conserved phenylalanine or tryptophan, pointing to a likely read error. The chain links TRBV30 to TRBJ1-4; D might be TRBD1 (5 bases). The CDR3 spans 15 residues. The ends were cut back, 0 bases at V and 7 bases at J, with 15 bases in the middle. Germline V lookup: CDR1 GTSNPN, CDR2 SVGIG (reference sequence). CDR3 sequence: CAWSVFSGRREKLFS. In nucleotides, the CDR3 is TGTGCCTGGAGTGTTTTTTCAGGGCGACGTGAAAAACTGTTTTCT.

Worth noting for this clone: One end of the junction does not line up with germline, which may come from a read error. This chain connects TRBV27 to TRBJ2-3; D is undetermined. Germline assignment: CDR1 MNHEY and CDR2 SMNVEV (reference sequence). The length of the CDR3 is 15 residues. CDR3 coding DNA: TGTGCCATCAGTTTTTTGGAACAGAGCACAGATACGCAGTATTTT. Protein product: CAISFLEQSTDTQYF.

Remarks on this clone: A read error may explain this, as a much larger clone is one base away. The chain uses TRBV15 and TRBJ2-1; D uncertain. Looked up from germline, CDR1 is LNHNV and CDR2 is YYDKDF (reference sequence). This CDR3 has 15 amino acids. CDR3 DNA sequence: TGTGCCACCATCAGAGAAGTGAGCTCCTACAATGAGCAGTTCTTC. Translated: CATIREVSSYNEQFF.

Sample share makes this clone medium-sized. The rearrangement links TRBV4-1 to TRBJ2-7; D is unresolved. From germline, CDR1 is MGHRA and CDR2 YSYEKL. This CDR3 region has 15 residues. Trimming pared 1 base from V and 8 bases from J, leaving 18 bases between. As DNA, the CDR3 is TGCGCCAGCAGCCAAGTTTGGGCAGACCTACGGAAGCAGTACTTC. This translates into CASSQVWADLRKQYF.

This clone is judged medium-sized. The genes are TRBV5-1 and TRBJ1-1; 8 bases are a match to TRBD1. V gave up 6 bases and J gave up 9 bases; unmatched junction bases: 10. This CDR3 is 13 amino acids long. Germline CDR1 reads SGHRS; CDR2 reads YFSETQ. CDR3 nucleotide sequence: TGCGCCAGCAAAGAGGGACAGGACAGACAAGCTTTCTTT. Amino acids: CASKEGQDRQAFF.

This clone was detected many times. The chain couples TRBV20-1 to TRBJ2-1; no clear D gene. This CDR3 has 11 amino acids. Trimming removed 0 bases at V and 7 bases at J, with 4 bases between. Germline values: CDR1 DFQATT, CDR2 SNEGSKA (reference sequence). The CDR3 is CSAREGNEQFF. The CDR3 nucleotides read TGCAGTGCTAGAGAAGGGAATGAGCAGTTCTTC.

This clone was detected many times. The chain's CDR3 is CASRKRDSLSGANVLTF. Here the CDR3 DNA reads TGTGCCAGCAGGAAACGGGACAGTTTATCTGGGGCCAACGTCCTGACTTTC. The chain joins TRBV6-2 or TRBV6-3 to TRBJ2-6; 7 nucleotides line up with TRBD1. Germline-derived CDR1 and CDR2 are MNHEY and SVGEGT. J was trimmed by 1 base and V by 6 bases; bases with no gene match: 9. The CDR3 has 17 amino acids.

This clone is classed as medium-sized. In nucleotides, the CDR3 is TGCAGTGCTCCGAGGGGGGGCTTGAACACTGAAGCTTTCTTT. Translated: CSAPRGGLNTEAFF. The V gene is TRBV20-1, the J gene TRBJ1-1; possibly TRBD1 for D (6 bases). V lost 5 bases to trimming and J lost 0 bases, with 13 bases between them. CDR1 and CDR2 (germline): DFQATT, SNEGSKA (reference sequence). The CDR3 sequence is 14 residues long.

Notes on this clone: Possible read error: a much larger clone is one base away. The rearrangement links TRBV20-1 to TRBJ1-1; D perhaps matches TRBD1 (5 bases). The CDR3 extends over 15 amino acids. V was cut by 4 bases and J by 0 bases, with 15 bases left in between. Germline CDR1 is DFQATT and CDR2 is SNEGSKA (reference sequence). The CDR3 spells CSAKGSTRLNTEAFF. In DNA form, the CDR3 reads TGCAGTGCTAAGGGGTCCACGAGATTGAACACTGAAGCTTTCTTT.

V and J are TRBV18 and TRBJ2-1; D remains ambiguous. The CDR3 totals 14 residues. The V and J ends lost 1 base and 0 bases respectively, with 4 bases between them. The germline V gene encodes CDR1 KGHSH and CDR2 LQKENI. The CDR3 reads CASSPLNSYNEQFF. CDR3 nucleotides: TGTGCCAGCTCACCACTTAACTCCTACAATGAGCAGTTCTTC.

The table lists this clone with a few counts. One end of the junction is discordant with germline, which a read error may explain. The V call is TRBV6-2 or TRBV6-3, the J call TRBJ2-1; 13 bases agree with TRBD2. The CDR3 has 14 residues. Germline values: CDR1 MNHEY, CDR2 SVGEGT. The CDR3 sequence: CASSRLAGGFEQLF. The DNA of the CDR3 is TGTGCCAGCAGTAGACTAGCGGGAGGATTCGAGCAGCTCTTC.

By sample fraction, this clone is medium-sized (0.01 to 0.1%). The chain uses TRBV6-2 or TRBV6-3 and TRBJ2-7, with unresolved D. The length of the CDR3 is 13 residues. V lost 6 bases and J lost 7, with 16 bases in between. The V gene's germline CDR1 is MNHEY and CDR2 SVGEGT. The DNA of the CDR3 is TGTGCCAGCAGAAGTGGGGATTCATCGGAGCAGTACTTC. Its protein is CASRSGDSSEQYF.

V is TRBV5-5 and J is TRBJ1-2; D is ambiguous. The CDR3 sequence is 15 residues long. Germline CDR1 SGHKS, CDR2 YYEKEE (reference sequence). The V end was cut by 0 bases, the J end by 0 bases, with 9 bases between. The CDR3 region is CASSLVAGPNYGYTF. The CDR3 DNA sequence: TGTGCCAGCAGCTTGGTAGCCGGACCTAACTATGGCTACACCTTC.

This clone was detected many times. The chain links TRBV5-6 to TRBJ2-1, with D possibly being TRBD1 (5 bases). This CDR3 comprises 13 residues. The V end was cut by 4 bases, the J end by 8 bases, with 13 bases between. CDR1 SGHDT and CDR2 YYEEEE come from the germline V gene. CDR3 loop: CASSPDLRDEQFF. In nucleotides, the CDR3 is TGTGCCAGCAGCCCTGACCTCAGGGATGAGCAGTTCTTC.

This clone showed up many times. The V and J genes are TRBV7-2 and TRBJ2-5; D is ambiguous. The germline CDR1 and CDR2 sequences are SGHTA and FQGNSA. The ends were cut back, 5 bases at V and 4 bases at J, with 8 bases in the middle. The CDR3 has 12 amino acids. The CDR3 loop reads CASSRVPETQYF. In nucleotides, the CDR3 is TGTGCCAGCAGCCGGGTCCCAGAGACCCAGTACTTC.

This clone was counted at least ten times. J is TRBJ2-3 and V is TRBV11-2, with D unclear. CDR3 size: 15 residues. Germline CDR1 is SGHAT and CDR2 is FQNNGV. Trimming shortened V by 0 bases and J by 5 bases, and 12 bases separated the two germline ends. Here the CDR3 DNA reads TGTGCCAGCAGCTTAGATCCCGGTTACCTAGATACGCAGTATTTT. Translation gives CASSLDPGYLDTQYF.

There are many counts of this clone. The V and J genes are TRBV5-4 and TRBJ2-7; the D is unclear. CDR1 and CDR2 (germline): SGHNT, YYREEE (reference sequence). Trimming removed 1 base from V and 2 bases from J, with 19 bases in between. This CDR3 spans 17 amino acids. The CDR3 DNA reads as TGTGCCAGCAGCTTGCACGCGTCCCCGTCTCGGCCCTACGAGCAGTACTTC. Encoded protein: CASSLHASPSRPYEQYF.

This clone has at least ten counts. This chain joins TRBV20-1 and TRBJ1-1, with a tentative D call TRBD1 (5 bases). The CDR3 covers 14 residues. The ends were cut back, 4 bases at V and 1 base at J, with 13 bases in the middle. CDR1 and CDR2 (germline): DFQATT, SNEGSKA (reference sequence). The CDR3 is CSAIQGLGNTEAFF. CDR3 in DNA: TGCAGTGCTATCCAGGGACTGGGGAACACTGAAGCTTTCTTT.

Many counts were recorded for this clone. This chain connects TRBV15 to TRBJ1-1, with TRBD1 matching over 9 bases. The germline V gene has CDR1 LNHNV and CDR2 YYDKDF (reference sequence). The CDR3 length is 15 residues. The J segment lost 10 bases and the V segment lost 3 bases, leaving 12 bases of the junction unmatched. The CDR3 is CATSRLTGGSRGAFF. As DNA, the CDR3 is TGTGCCACCAGCAGGCTCACAGGGGGCTCTCGTGGAGCTTTCTTT.

This clone was detected many times. The chain joins TRBV5-5 to TRBJ2-3, with 13 bases that match TRBD2. Germline CDR1 reads SGHKS; CDR2 reads YYEKEE (reference sequence). The CDR3 totals 16 residues. The trim removed 4 bases at V and 5 bases at J, leaving 7 bases unmatched. CDR3 in DNA: TGTGCCAGCAGCATAGGACTAGCGGGAGTTCAAGATACGCAGTATTTT. It codes for CASSIGLAGVQDTQYF.

This clone was detected ten times or more. This chain joins TRBV7-2 and TRBJ2-1, with 8 bases that match TRBD2. V shed 6 bases, J shed 4 bases, and the junction held 5 bases outside the gene matches. CDR1 and CDR2 (germline): SGHTA, FQGNSA. The CDR3 is 14 amino acids. CDR3 loop: CASSYSGVYNEQFF. For the CDR3, the DNA is TGTGCCAGCAGTTATAGCGGGGTATACAATGAGCAGTTCTTC.

This clone has ten or more counts. The chain uses TRBV4-1 and TRBJ1-5; D uncertain. The CDR3 consists of 17 residues. The germline V gene has CDR1 MGHRA and CDR2 YSYEKL. V gave up 1 base and J gave up 10 bases, with 23 bases separating them. The CDR3 protein is CASSQGGQRTQFHPQHF. The CDR3 DNA sequence: TGCGCCAGCAGCCAAGGGGGTCAGCGGACTCAATTTCATCCCCAGCATTTT.